The sequence of this TCR beta chain was determined in a study of T cells in Graves' hyperthyroidism and ophthalmopathy. RNA transcripts gave rise to amplified TCR beta CDR3 regions. First-round RT-PCR targeting the TCR CDR3 was performed with the HTBI primer set. TCRdb reprocessed the multiplex PCR reads via MiXCR and lists one record per CDR3 protein. The table includes fewer than 650,000 distinct CDR3 sequences, over 12% detected once. The CDR3 is made up of 13 amino acids. J gave up 0 bases and V 2 bases, and 0 bases lay outside the gene matches. The germline V gene encodes CDR1 DFQATT and CDR2 SNEGSKA (reference sequence).

The source of this sequence is a woman under 30 with Graves' ophthalmopathy. The chain uses TRBV20-1 and TRBJ2-7; 8 positions match TRBD2. Input material: blood. CDR3 residues: CSARSGSSYEQYF. The CDR3 region has the DNA TGCAGTGCTAGAAGCGGGAGCTCCTACGAGCAGTACTTC.